This T cell receptor beta chain came from a study of shared clonotypes between healthy human individuals. Study findings and constraints: Specimens sampled were limited to blood, with tissue repertoires likely differing. Donors were few, which limited the genetic and exposure-history diversity represented.

There are 16 residues in the CDR3. V lost 3 bases to trimming and J lost 6 bases; unmatched junction nucleotides: 9. Germline values: CDR1 KGHSH, CDR2 LQKENI. Donors, without exception, were Caucasian adults residing in Nashville, Tennessee. TCRdb's table, derived via immunoSEQ multiplex PCR, lists solely in-frame clones and lacks some. The sample comprises hundreds of thousands of clones, 55% to 75% of which are singletons, and less than 2% rests with the top ten. Regarding this clone: Its specificity is unknown.

This TCR came from a woman in her 30s in good health. Input material: memory CD4+ T cells sorted from blood. Subset: CD45RA-negative fraction. The chain joins TRBV18 to TRBJ2-7; 12 positions match TRBD1. The DNA for the CDR3 is TGTGCCAGCTCACCGGGACAGGGGGCGCCGTATGGCGAGCAGTACTTC. It codes for CASSPGQGAPYGEQYF.